This T cell receptor beta chain emerged from a study of PD-1 blockade in classical Hodgkin lymphoma. Losses at the gene ends were 3 bases for V and 0 bases for J; bases not matched to a gene: 6. This CDR3 spans 16 amino acids. CDR1 SEHNR and CDR2 FQNEAQ come from the germline V gene (reference sequence). Described time point: cycle 4 day 1 (C4D1), after six to seven weeks of nivolumab. Following autologous stem cell transplantation, relapse occurred in every patient, and exposure to brentuximab vedotin varied. TCRdb's table, derived via immunoSEQ multiplex PCR, lists solely in-frame clones and lacks some. The data contain tens of thousands of clones, roughly nine tenths of them singletons.

V usage is TRBV7-9 and J usage is TRBJ2-7, with 9 bases fitting TRBD2. The specimen was peripheral blood mononuclear cells (PBMCs), collected before the fourth cycle of nivolumab. The clonotype was recovered from a human donor with classical Hodgkin lymphoma. CDR3 sequence reads: CASSLTLAGSSYEQYF. The CDR3 DNA follows: TGTGCCAGCAGCTTGACGCTAGCGGGAAGCTCCTACGAGCAGTACTTC.